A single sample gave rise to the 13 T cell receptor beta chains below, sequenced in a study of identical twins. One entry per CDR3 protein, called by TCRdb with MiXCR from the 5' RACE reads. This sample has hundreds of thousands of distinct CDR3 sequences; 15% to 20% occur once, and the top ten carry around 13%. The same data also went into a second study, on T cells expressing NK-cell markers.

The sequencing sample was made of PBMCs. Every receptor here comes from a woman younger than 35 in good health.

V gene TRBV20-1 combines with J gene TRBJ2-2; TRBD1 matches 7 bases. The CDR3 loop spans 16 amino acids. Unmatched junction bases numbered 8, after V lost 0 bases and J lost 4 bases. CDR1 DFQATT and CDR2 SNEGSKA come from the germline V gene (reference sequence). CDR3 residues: CSARDPRQGSTGELFF. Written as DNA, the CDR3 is TGCAGTGCTAGAGATCCGAGACAGGGAAGCACCGGGGAGCTGTTTTTT.

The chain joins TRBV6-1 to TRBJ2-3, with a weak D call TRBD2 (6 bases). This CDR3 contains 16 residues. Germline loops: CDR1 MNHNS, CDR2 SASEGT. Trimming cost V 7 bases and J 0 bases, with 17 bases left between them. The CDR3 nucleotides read TGTGCCAGCACTCCTATTGGGGGGAAAAGCACAGATACGCAGTATTTT. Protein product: CASTPIGGKSTDTQYF.

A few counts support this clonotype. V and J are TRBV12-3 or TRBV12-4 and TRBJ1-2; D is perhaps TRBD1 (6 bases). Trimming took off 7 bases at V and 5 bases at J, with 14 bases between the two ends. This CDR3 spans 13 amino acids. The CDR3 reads CASTKTGGYGYTF. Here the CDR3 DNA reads TGTGCCAGCACCAAGACAGGCGGTTATGGCTACACCTTC.

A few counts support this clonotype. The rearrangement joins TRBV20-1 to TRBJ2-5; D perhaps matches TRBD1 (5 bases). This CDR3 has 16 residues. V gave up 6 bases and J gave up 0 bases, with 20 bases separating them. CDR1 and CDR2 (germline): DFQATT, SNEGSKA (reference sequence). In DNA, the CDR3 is TGCAGTGCCACAGGCGGTGTCGGACGGTACCAAGAGACCCAGTACTTC. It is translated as CSATGGVGRYQETQYF.

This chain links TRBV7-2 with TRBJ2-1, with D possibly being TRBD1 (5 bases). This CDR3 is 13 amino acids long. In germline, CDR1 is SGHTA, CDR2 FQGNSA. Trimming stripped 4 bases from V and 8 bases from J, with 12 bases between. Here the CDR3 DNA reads TGTGCCAGCAGCTGGGGCCATAGGGATGAGCAGTTCTTC. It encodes CASSWGHRDEQFF.

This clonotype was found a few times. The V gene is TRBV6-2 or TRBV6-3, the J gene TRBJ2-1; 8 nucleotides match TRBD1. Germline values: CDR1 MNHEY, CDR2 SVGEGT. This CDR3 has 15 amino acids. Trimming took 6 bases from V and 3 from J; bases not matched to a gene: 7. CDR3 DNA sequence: TGTGCCAGCAGAACCGCCGGGACAGGCTACAATGAGCAGTTCTTC. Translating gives CASRTAGTGYNEQFF.

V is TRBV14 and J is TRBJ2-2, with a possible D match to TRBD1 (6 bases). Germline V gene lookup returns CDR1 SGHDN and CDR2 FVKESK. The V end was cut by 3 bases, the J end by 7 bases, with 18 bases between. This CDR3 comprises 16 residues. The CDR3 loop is CASSHSEGPGDGELFF. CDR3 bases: TGTGCCAGCAGCCACTCTGAGGGCCCAGGGGACGGGGAGCTGTTTTTT.

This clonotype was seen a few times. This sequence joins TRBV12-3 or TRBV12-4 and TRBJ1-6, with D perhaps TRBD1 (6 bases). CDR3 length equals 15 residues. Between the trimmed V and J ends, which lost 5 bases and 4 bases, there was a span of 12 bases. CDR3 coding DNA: TGTGCCAGCAGTACGACAGGAGAGTATAATTCACCCCTCCACTTT. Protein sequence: CASSTTGEYNSPLHF.

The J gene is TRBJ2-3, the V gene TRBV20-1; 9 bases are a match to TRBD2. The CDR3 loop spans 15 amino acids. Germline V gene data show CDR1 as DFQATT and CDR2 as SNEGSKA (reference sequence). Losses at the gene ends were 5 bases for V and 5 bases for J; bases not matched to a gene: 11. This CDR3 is CSAQGVAGEGDTQYF. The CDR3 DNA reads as TGCAGTGCTCAGGGGGTAGCGGGGGAGGGAGATACGCAGTATTTT.

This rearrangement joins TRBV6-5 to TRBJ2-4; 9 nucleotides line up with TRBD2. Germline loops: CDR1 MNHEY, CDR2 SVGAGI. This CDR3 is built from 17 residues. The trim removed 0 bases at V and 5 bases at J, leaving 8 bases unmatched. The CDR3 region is CASSYSWAGGSENIQYF. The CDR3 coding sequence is TGTGCCAGCAGTTACTCCTGGGCGGGAGGGAGCGAAAACATTCAGTACTTC.

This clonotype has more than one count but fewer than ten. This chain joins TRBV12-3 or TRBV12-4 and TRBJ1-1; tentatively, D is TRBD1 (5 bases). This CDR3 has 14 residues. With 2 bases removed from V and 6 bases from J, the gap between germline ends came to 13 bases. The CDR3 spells CASSLMVGGAEAFF. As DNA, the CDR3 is TGTGCCAGCAGTTTAATGGTGGGGGGAGCTGAAGCTTTCTTT.

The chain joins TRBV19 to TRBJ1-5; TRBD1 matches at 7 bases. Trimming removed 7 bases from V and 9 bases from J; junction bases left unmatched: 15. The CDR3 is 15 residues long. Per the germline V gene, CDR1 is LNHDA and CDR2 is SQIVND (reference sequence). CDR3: CASTTTQGPGLPQHF. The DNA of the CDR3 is TGTGCCAGTACTACCACACAGGGGCCGGGGTTGCCCCAGCATTTT. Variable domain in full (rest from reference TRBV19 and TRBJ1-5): DGGITQSPKYLFRKEGQNVTLSCEQNLNHDAMYWYRQDPGQGLRLIYYSQIVNDFQKGDIAEGYSVSREKKESFPLTVTSAQKNPTAFYLCASTTTQGPGLPQHFGDGTRLSIL.

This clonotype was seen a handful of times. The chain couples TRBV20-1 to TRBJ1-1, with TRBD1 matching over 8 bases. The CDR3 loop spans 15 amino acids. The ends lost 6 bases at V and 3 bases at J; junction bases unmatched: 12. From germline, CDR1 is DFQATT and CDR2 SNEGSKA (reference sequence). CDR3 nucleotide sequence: TGCAGTGCGGGCCGACAGGGGCGGTCGGACACTGAAGCTTTCTTT. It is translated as CSAGRQGRSDTEAFF.